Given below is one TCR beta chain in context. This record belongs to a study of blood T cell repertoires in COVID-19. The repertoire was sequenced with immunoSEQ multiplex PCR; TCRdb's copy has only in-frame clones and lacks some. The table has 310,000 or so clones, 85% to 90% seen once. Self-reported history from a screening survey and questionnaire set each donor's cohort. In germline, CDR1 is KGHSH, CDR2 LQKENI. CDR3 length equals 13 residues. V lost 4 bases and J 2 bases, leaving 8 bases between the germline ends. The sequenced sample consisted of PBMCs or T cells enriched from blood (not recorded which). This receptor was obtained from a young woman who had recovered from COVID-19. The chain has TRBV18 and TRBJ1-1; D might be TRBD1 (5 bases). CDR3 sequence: CASSQGVNTEAFF. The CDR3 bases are TGTGCCAGCTCACAAGGGGTAAACACTGAAGCTTTCTTT.